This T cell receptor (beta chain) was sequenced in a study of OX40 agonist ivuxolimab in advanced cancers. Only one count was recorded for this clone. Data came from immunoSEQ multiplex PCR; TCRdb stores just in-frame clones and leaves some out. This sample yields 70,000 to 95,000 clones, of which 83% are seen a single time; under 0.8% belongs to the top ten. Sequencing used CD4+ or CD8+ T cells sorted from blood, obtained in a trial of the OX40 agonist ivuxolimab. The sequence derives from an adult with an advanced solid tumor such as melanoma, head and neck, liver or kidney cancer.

Here the CDR3 reads CASRPGGGEKLFF. CDR3 nucleotide sequence: TGTGCCAGCAGACCAGGAGGTGGTGAAAAACTGTTTTTT. The chain employs TRBV28 and TRBJ1-4, with no clear D. V dropped 6 bases and J dropped 7 bases, with 12 bases sitting between them. The CDR3 is 13 residues long. From germline, CDR1 is MDHEN and CDR2 SYDVKM.